This T cell receptor beta chain derives from a study of memory CD4+ T cells and cytomegalovirus serostatus. The sort gate was single viable CD3+CD4+CD8-CD45RO+ cells for memory CD4+ T cells. CMV serostatus came from serum IgG against pp150, pp28, p38, p52. Germline loops: CDR1 WSHSY, CDR2 SAAADI. This CDR3 contains 16 residues. V was pared by 10 bases and J by 3 bases, with 12 bases of the junction left unmatched. The repertoire was sequenced with immunoSEQ multiplex PCR; TCRdb's copy has only in-frame clones and lacks some. The repertoire holds tens of thousands of clones, about three quarters seen once, with 1.3% to 1.5% in the top ten.

Sequencing was carried out using memory CD4+ T cells from blood. The sequence was collected from an adult in good health and CMV-seropositive. The chain has TRBV10-2 and TRBJ2-7, with TRBD2 identical over 13 bases. CDR3 region: CATKTRLAGGLYEQYF. Written as DNA, the CDR3 is TGCGCCACCAAAACCCGACTAGCGGGAGGCCTCTACGAGCAGTACTTC.